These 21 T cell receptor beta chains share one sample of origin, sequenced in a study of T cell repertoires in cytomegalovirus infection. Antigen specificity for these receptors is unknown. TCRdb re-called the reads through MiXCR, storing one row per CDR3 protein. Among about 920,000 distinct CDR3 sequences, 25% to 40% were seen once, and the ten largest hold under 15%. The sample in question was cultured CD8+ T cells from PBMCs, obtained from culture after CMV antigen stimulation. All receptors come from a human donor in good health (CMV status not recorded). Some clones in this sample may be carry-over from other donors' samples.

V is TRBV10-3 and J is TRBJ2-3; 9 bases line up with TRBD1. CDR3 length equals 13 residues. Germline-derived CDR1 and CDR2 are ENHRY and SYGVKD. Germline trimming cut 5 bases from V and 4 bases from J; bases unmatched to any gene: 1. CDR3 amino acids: CAISWTGADTQYF. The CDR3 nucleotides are TGTGCCATCAGTTGGACAGGGGCAGATACGCAGTATTTT.

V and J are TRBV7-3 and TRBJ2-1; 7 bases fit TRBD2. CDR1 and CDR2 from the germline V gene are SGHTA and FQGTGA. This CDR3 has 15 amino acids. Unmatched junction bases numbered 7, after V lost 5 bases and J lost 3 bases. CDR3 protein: CASSPITGGYNEQFF. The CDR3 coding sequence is TGTGCCAGCAGCCCCATCACGGGGGGCTACAATGAGCAGTTCTTC.

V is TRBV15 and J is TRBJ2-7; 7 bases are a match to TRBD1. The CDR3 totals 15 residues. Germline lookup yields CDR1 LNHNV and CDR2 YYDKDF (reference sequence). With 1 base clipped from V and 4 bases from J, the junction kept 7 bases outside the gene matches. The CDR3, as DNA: TGTGCCACCAGCAGAGGCCACAGGGGAGAGTACGAGCAGTACGTC. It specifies CATSRGHRGEYEQYV.

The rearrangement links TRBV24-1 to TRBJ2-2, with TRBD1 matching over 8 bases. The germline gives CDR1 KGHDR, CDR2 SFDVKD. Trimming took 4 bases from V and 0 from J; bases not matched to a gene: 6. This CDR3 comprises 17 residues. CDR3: CATSDPDRAANTGELFF. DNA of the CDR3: TGTGCCACCAGTGACCCGGACAGGGCAGCGAACACCGGGGAGCTGTTTTTT.

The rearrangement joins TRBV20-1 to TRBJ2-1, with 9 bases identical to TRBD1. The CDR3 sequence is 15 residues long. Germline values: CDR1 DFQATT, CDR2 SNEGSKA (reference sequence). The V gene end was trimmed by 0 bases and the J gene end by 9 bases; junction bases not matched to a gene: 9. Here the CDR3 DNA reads TGCAGTGCTAGAGATTTGGGACAGGGTAGTTTTGAGCAGTTCTTC. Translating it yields CSARDLGQGSFEQFF.

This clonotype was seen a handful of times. The CDR3 region is CASSFGVHSYEQYF. Written as DNA, the CDR3 is TGTGCCAGCAGCTTCGGGGTTCATTCCTACGAGCAGTACTTC. This chain joins TRBV6-1 and TRBJ2-7, with D tentatively TRBD2 (5 bases). Germline assignment: CDR1 MNHNS and CDR2 SASEGT. Trimming removed 6 bases at V and 1 base at J, with 13 bases between. This CDR3 is 14 amino acids long.

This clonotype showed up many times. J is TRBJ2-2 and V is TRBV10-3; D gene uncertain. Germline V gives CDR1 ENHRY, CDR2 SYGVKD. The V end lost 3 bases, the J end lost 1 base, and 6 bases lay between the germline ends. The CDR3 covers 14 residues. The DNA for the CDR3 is TGTGCCATCAGTGAAGGGCAGAACACCGGGGAGCTGTTTTTT. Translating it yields CAISEGQNTGELFF.

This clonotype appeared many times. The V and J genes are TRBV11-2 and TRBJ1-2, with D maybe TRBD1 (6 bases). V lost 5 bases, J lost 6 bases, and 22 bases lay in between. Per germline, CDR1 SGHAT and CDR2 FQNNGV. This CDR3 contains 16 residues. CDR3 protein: CASSLAPGGGSDGYTF. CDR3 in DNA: TGTGCCAGCAGCCTGGCCCCCGGGGGGGGCAGTGATGGCTACACCTTC.

The CDR3 DNA is TGCAGCGCAGCAGGACTGGTGTACAATGAGCAGTTCTTC. Protein: CSAAGLVYNEQFF. The chain couples TRBV29-1 to TRBJ2-1; D may be TRBD2 (5 bases). V shed 7 bases and J shed 4 bases, with 14 bases lying between them. CDR3 length equals 13 residues. CDR1 SQVTM and CDR2 ANQGSEA come from the germline V gene.

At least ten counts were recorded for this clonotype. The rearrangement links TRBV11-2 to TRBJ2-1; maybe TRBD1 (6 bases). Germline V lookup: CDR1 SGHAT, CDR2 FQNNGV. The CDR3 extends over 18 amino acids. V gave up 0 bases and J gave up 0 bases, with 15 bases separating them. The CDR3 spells CASSLDTWGLSSYNEQFF. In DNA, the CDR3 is TGTGCCAGCAGCTTAGACACCTGGGGGCTGAGCTCCTACAATGAGCAGTTCTTC.

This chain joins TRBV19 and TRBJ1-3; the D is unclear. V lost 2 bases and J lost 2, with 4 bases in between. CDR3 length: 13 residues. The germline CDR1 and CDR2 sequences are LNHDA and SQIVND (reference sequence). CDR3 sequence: CASSITTGNTIYF. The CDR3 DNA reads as TGTGCCAGTAGTATAACAACTGGAAACACCATATATTTT.

CDR3 in amino acids: CSAPFRGYNEQFF. The CDR3 nucleotides are TGCAGTGCTCCCTTTCGGGGTTACAATGAGCAGTTCTTC. This chain connects TRBV20-1 to TRBJ2-1; D is perhaps TRBD2 (5 bases). Looked up from germline, CDR1 is DFQATT and CDR2 is SNEGSKA (reference sequence). The CDR3 loop spans 13 amino acids. V was trimmed by 5 bases and J by 4 bases, leaving 12 bases between them.

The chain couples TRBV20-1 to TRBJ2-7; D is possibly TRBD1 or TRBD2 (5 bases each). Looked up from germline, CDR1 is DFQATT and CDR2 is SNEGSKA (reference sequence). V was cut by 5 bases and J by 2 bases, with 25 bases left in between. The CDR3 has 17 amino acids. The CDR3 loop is CSALFIGTRSPTYEQYF. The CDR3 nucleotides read TGCAGTGCTCTGTTTATAGGGACCCGGTCGCCCACCTACGAGCAGTACTTC.

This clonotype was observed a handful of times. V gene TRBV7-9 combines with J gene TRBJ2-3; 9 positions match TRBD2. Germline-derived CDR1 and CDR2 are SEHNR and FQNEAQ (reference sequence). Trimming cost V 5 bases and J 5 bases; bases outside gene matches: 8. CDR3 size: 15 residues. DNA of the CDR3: TGTGCCAGCAGCCCGAGCGGGGGGCTGGGAGATACGCAGTATTTT. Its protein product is CASSPSGGLGDTQYF.

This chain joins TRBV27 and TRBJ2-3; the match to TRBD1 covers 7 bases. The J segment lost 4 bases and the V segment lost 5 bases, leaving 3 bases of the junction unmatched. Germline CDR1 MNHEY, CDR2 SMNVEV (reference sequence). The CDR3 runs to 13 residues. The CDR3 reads CASSITGADTQYF. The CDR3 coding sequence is TGTGCCAGCAGTATTACAGGGGCAGATACGCAGTATTTT.

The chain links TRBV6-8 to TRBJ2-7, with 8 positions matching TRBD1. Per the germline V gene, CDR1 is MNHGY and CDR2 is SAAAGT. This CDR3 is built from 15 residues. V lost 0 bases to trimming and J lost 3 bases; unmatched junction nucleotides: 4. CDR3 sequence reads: CASSYSQGVLYEQYF. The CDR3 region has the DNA TGTGCCAGCAGTTACTCACAGGGGGTACTCTACGAGCAGTACTTC.

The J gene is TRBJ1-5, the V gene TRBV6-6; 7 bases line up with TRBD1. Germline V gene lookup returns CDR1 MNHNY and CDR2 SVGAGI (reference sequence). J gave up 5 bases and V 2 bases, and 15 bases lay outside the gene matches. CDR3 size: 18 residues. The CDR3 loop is CASSYPRDSFPYDQPQHF. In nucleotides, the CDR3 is TGTGCCAGCAGTTACCCCCGGGACAGCTTTCCTTACGATCAGCCCCAGCATTTT.

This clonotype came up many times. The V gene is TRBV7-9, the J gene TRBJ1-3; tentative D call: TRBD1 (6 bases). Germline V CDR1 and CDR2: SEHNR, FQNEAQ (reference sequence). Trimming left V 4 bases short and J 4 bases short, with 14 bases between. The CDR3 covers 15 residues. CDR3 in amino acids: CASSSGRGSGNTIYF. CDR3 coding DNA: TGTGCCAGCAGCTCGGGCAGGGGTTCAGGAAACACCATATATTTT.

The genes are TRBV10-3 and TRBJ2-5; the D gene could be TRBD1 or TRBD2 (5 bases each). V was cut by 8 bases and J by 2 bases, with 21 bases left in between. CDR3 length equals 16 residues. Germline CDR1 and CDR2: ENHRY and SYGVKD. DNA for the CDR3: TGTGCCATCCTTAGAAAGAGGGATGAGGGGCAAGAGACCCAGTACTTC. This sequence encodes CAILRKRDEGQETQYF.

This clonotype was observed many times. The CDR3 here is CATQGYTGELFF. Here the CDR3 DNA reads TGTGCCACCCAGGGATATACCGGGGAGCTGTTTTTT. The gene calls are TRBV19 and TRBJ2-2; weak D call: TRBD1 (5 bases). The CDR3 extends over 12 amino acids. Germline V gives CDR1 LNHDA, CDR2 SQIVND (reference sequence). V lost 10 bases and J lost 5, with 11 bases in between.

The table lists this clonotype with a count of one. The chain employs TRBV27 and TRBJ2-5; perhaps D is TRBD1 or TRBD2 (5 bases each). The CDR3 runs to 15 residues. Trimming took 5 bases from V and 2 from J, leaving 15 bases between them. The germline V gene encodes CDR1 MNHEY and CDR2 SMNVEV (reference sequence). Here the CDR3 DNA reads TGTGCCAGCAGTAATGGACATGGGACGCAAGAGACCCAGTACTTC. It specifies CASSNGHGTQETQYF.